One sample yielded the 18 T cell receptor beta chains listed below, sequenced in a study of blood T cell repertoires in COVID-19. The table came from immunoSEQ multiplex PCR; TCRdb's copy has only in-frame clones and leaves some out. Of some 250,000 clones in the sample, 70% to 75% were seen once. The sequencing sample was made of peripheral blood. Source of these receptors: a woman older than 75 with acute or convalescent COVID-19.

V and J are TRBV12-3 or TRBV12-4 and TRBJ2-2; the D is unclear. V gave up 5 bases and J gave up 6 bases, with 4 bases separating them. The CDR3 length is 11 residues. The CDR3 spells CASSHSGELFF. CDR3 nucleotides: TGTGCCAGCAGTCATTCCGGGGAGCTGTTTTTT.

The genes are TRBV6-6 and TRBJ1-5; possible D gene TRBD1, 5 bases. Germline-derived CDR1 and CDR2 are MNHNY and SVGAGI (reference sequence). V lost 2 bases and J 5 bases, leaving 13 bases between the germline ends. CDR3 length: 15 amino acids. CDR3 in DNA: TGTGCCAGCAGTTACGGACGCGGGGCCGATCAGCCCCAGCATTTT. This encodes CASSYGRGADQPQHF.

The CDR3 is CSASQGGGTSYNEQFF. The CDR3 nucleotides are TGCAGTGCTAGTCAGGGCGGGGGGACCTCCTACAATGAGCAGTTCTTC. The chain carries TRBV20-1 and TRBJ2-1, with 8 bases fitting TRBD2. V lost 3 bases and J lost 0; bases outside the gene matches: 7. Germline loops: CDR1 DFQATT, CDR2 SNEGSKA (reference sequence). This CDR3 has 16 amino acids.

This chain connects TRBV21-1 to TRBJ1-6; the DNA was not used to check the table's D call, TRBD1. TRBV21-1 is a documented pseudogene. The CDR3 extends over 16 amino acids. The DNA of the CDR3 is TGTGCCAGCAGCAAAGAGGGACAGGGTGGAAATTCACCCCTCCACTTT. Translated, it gives CASSKEGQGGNSPLHF.

There are many counts of this clone. V and J are TRBV5-1 and TRBJ2-1, with D perhaps TRBD1 (6 bases). V was cut by 4 bases and J by 3 bases, with 14 bases left in between. The CDR3 totals 15 residues. Germline V gene sequence: CDR1 SGHRS, CDR2 YFSETQ. CDR3 sequence: CASSQTGSYYNEQFF. DNA of the CDR3: TGCGCCAGCAGCCAGACAGGTTCCTACTACAATGAGCAGTTCTTC.

V is TRBV6-1 and J is TRBJ2-1; D possibly corresponds to TRBD2 (6 bases). Germline CDR1 is MNHNS and CDR2 is SASEGT. The V end was cut by 2 bases, the J end by 5 bases, with 19 bases between. The CDR3 is made up of 17 amino acids. CDR3 in DNA: TGTGCCAGCAGTGAACCGGGACTCACCACCGCCGACAATGAGCAGTTCTTC. It yields the protein CASSEPGLTTADNEQFF.

The V call is TRBV15, the J call TRBJ1-3, with TRBD1 matching over 11 bases. Per the germline V gene, CDR1 is LNHNV and CDR2 is YYDKDF (reference sequence). Unmatched junction bases numbered 4, after V lost 5 bases and J lost 1 base. CDR3 size: 16 residues. The CDR3 is CATSGQGARSGNTIYF. The CDR3, as DNA: TGTGCCACCAGCGGACAGGGGGCTCGTTCTGGAAACACCATATATTTT.

The gene calls are TRBV18 and TRBJ2-1; D remains ambiguous. V gave up 2 bases and J gave up 0 bases, with 5 bases separating them. CDR3 length: 14 residues. The V gene's germline CDR1 is KGHSH and CDR2 LQKENI. The CDR3 loop reads CASSPAASYNEQFF. The CDR3 DNA is TGTGCCAGCTCACCAGCGGCCTCCTACAATGAGCAGTTCTTC.

The chain joins TRBV6-6 to TRBJ2-7, with D tentatively TRBD2 (5 bases). Germline V gene lookup returns CDR1 MNHNY and CDR2 SVGAGI (reference sequence). Deletions cut 7 bases from V and 5 bases from J, with 12 bases between. CDR3 length: 12 amino acids. The CDR3 protein is CASTREGHEQYF. CDR3 in DNA: TGTGCCAGCACCAGAGAGGGTCACGAGCAGTACTTC.

This chain links TRBV5-1 with TRBJ2-1; the match to TRBD2 covers 10 bases. Looked up from germline, CDR1 is SGHRS and CDR2 is YFSETQ. This CDR3 has 19 amino acids. Trimming at V came to 2 bases and at J to 3 bases, leaving 14 bases not matched to a gene. The chain's CDR3 is CASSLGWGSGRASYNEQFF. CDR3 DNA sequence: TGCGCCAGCAGCTTAGGATGGGGGAGCGGGAGGGCCAGCTACAATGAGCAGTTCTTC.

The V gene is TRBV18, the J gene TRBJ1-2, with D possibly being TRBD1 (5 bases). The V end lost 4 bases, the J end lost 10 bases, and 13 bases lay between the germline ends. The germline V gene encodes CDR1 KGHSH and CDR2 LQKENI. CDR3 length equals 12 residues. The CDR3 reads CASSRRAQDYTF. For the CDR3, the DNA is TGTGCCAGCTCACGTCGCGCACAGGACTACACCTTC.

With regard to this clone: Other DNA sequences from this sample encode an identical CDR3 as well. The genes are TRBV12-3 or TRBV12-4 and TRBJ1-1, with D perhaps matching TRBD1 (5 bases). V gave up 3 bases and J gave up 8 bases, with 10 bases separating them. CDR3 length: 12 amino acids. Written as DNA, the CDR3 is TGTGCCAGCAGTTTGTACCGGGGGGAAGCTTTCTTT. Translation: CASSLYRGEAFF.

The chain joins TRBV14 to TRBJ2-3, with 16 bases lining up with TRBD2. CDR3 length equals 16 residues. Looked up from germline, CDR1 is SGHDN and CDR2 is FVKESK. The junction had 3 bases not matched to a gene; V was cut back by 4 bases and J by 5 bases. The CDR3 protein is CASSPGLAGGRDTQYF. CDR3 nucleotides: TGTGCCAGCAGCCCGGGACTAGCGGGGGGGCGAGATACGCAGTATTTT.

The V and J genes are TRBV28 and TRBJ1-6; 11 positions match TRBD1. J gave up 4 bases and V 6 bases, and 20 bases lay outside the gene matches. The CDR3 runs to 21 residues. Germline V gene data show CDR1 as MDHEN and CDR2 as SYDVKM. CDR3 DNA: TGTGCCAGCAGCCCTCGGACAGGGGGCAATATGAGACCCTTGTATAATTCACCCCTCCACTTT. It is translated as CASSPRTGGNMRPLYNSPLHF.

The rearrangement uses TRBV19 and TRBJ1-1; no firm D call. CDR3 size: 14 residues. From germline, CDR1 is LNHDA and CDR2 SQIVND (reference sequence). The V gene lost 5 bases and the J gene lost 1 base, with 11 bases spanning the gap. The CDR3 spells CASSLRGKNTEAFF. The CDR3 nucleotides read TGTGCCAGTAGTTTAAGAGGCAAGAACACTGAAGCTTTCTTT.

The chain carries TRBV27 and TRBJ1-2; maybe TRBD1 (5 bases). Germline-derived CDR1 and CDR2 are MNHEY and SMNVEV (reference sequence). The V and J ends lost 5 bases and 4 bases respectively, with 11 bases between them. This CDR3 has 13 amino acids. Written as DNA, the CDR3 is TGTGCCAGCAGTCCAGGGCGAGCCTATGGCTACACCTTC. Translating gives CASSPGRAYGYTF.

The chain is built from TRBV13 and TRBJ1-6; D is perhaps TRBD1 (5 bases). Germline assignment: CDR1 PRHDT and CDR2 FYEKMQ (reference sequence). Trimming removed 5 bases from V and 9 bases from J, with 14 bases in between. The CDR3 loop spans 14 amino acids. Here the CDR3 reads CASSVGGNRSPLHF. Here the CDR3 DNA reads TGTGCCAGCAGCGTCGGGGGGAATCGTTCACCCCTCCACTTT. Together with reference TRBV13 and TRBJ1-6, the CDR3 gives the full variable domain: AAGVIQSPRHLIKEKRETATLKCYPIPRHDTVYWYQQGPGQDPQFLISFYEKMQSDKGSIPDRFSAQQFSDYHSELNMSSLELGDSALYFCASSVGGNRSPLHFGNGTRLTVT.

This chain joins TRBV19 and TRBJ1-5; possible D gene TRBD1, 5 bases. Germline lookup yields CDR1 LNHDA and CDR2 SQIVND (reference sequence). This CDR3 contains 14 residues. The ends were cut back, 3 bases at V and 3 bases at J, with 9 bases in the middle. CDR3 loop: CASSILTDNQPQHF. CDR3 in DNA: TGTGCCAGTAGTATTCTGACAGACAATCAGCCCCAGCATTTT.